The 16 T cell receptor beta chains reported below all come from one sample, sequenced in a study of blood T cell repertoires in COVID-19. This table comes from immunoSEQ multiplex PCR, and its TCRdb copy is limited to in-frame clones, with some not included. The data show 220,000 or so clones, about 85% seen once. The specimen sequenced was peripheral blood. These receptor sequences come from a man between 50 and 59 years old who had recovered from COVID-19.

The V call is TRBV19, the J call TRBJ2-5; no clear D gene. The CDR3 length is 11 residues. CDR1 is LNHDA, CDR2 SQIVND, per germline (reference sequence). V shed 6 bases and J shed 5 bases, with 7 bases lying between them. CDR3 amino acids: CASRTGETQYF. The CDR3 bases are TGTGCCAGTAGGACCGGGGAGACCCAGTACTTC.

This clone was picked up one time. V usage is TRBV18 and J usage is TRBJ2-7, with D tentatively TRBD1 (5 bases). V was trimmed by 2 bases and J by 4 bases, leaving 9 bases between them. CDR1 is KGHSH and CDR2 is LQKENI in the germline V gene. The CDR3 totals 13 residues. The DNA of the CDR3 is TGTGCCAGCTCACCAAACCAGGGATACGAGCAGTACTTC. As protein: CASSPNQGYEQYF. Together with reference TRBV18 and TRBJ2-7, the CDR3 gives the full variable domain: NAGVMQNPRHLVRRRGQEARLRCSPMKGHSHVYWYRQLPEEGLKFMVYLQKENIIDESGMPKERFSAEFPKEGPSILRIQQVVRGDSAAYFCASSPNQGYEQYFGPGTRLTVT.

CDR3 residues: CASGQVYTGELFF. CDR3 DNA sequence: TGTGCCAGCGGGCAGGTGTACACCGGGGAGCTGTTTTTT. The chain joins TRBV6-6 to TRBJ2-2; the D is unclear. The CDR3 totals 13 residues. The V gene's germline CDR1 is MNHNY and CDR2 SVGAGI (reference sequence). Trimming took off 8 bases at V and 3 bases at J, with 10 bases between the two ends.

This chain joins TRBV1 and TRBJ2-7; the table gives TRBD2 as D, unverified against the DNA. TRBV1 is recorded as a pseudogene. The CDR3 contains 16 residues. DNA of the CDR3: TGCACCAGCAGCACTAAGCGCACTAGCGGAGACTACGAGCAGTACTTC. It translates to CTSSTKRTSGDYEQYF.

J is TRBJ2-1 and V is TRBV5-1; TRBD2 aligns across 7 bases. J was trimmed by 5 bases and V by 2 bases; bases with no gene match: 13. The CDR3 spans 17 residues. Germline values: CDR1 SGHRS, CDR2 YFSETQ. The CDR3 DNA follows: TGCGCCAGCAGCTTCGGGACTACCCCGCTTTCGAACAATGAGCAGTTCTTC. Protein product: CASSFGTTPLSNNEQFF. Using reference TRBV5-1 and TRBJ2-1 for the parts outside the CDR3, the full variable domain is KAGVTQTPRYLIKTRGQQVTLSCSPISGHRSVSWYQQTPGQGLQFLFEYFSETQRNKGNFPGRFSGRQFSNSRSEMNVSTLELGDSALYLCASSFGTTPLSNNEQFFGPGTRLTVL.

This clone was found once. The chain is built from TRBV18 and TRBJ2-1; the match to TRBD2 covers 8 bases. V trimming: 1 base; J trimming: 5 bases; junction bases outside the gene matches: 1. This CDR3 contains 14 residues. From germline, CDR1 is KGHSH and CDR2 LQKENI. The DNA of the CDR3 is TGTGCCAGCTCACCACTAGCGGGAAACAATGAGCAGTTCTTC. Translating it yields CASSPLAGNNEQFF.

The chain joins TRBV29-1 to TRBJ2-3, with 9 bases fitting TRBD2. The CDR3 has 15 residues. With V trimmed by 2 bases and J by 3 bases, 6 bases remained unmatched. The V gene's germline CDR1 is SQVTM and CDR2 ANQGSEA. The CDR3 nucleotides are TGCAGCGTTGAACACGCGGGAGGGTTTACAGATACGCAGTATTTT. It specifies CSVEHAGGFTDTQYF.

CDR3 DNA: TGCAGCGTTGAGCGGCAGGGGGCCAAAAACATTCAGTACTTC. Protein sequence: CSVERQGAKNIQYF. This chain connects TRBV29-1 to TRBJ2-4, with a tentative D call TRBD1 (6 bases). The V gene's germline CDR1 is SQVTM and CDR2 ANQGSEA. Trimming removed 3 bases from V and 1 base from J, with 10 bases in between. The CDR3 loop spans 14 amino acids.

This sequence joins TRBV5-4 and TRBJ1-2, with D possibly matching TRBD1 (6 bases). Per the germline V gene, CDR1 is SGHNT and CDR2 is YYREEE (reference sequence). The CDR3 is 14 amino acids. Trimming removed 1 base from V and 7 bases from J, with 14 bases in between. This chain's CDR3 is CASSLMGGALGYTF. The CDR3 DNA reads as TGTGCCAGCAGCTTGATGGGGGGGGCGCTTGGCTACACCTTC.

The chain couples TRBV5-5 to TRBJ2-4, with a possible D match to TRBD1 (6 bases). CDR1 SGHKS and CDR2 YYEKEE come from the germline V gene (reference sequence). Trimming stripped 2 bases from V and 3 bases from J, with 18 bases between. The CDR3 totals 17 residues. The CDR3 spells CASSFTPQGLVKNIQYF. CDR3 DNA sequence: TGTGCCAGCAGCTTTACCCCACAGGGTTTAGTCAAAAACATTCAGTACTTC.

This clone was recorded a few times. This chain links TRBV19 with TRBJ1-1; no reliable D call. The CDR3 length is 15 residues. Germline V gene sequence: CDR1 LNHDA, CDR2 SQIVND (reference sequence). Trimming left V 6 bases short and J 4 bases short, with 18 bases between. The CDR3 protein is CASRTPGSSSTEAFF. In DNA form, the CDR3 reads TGTGCCAGTAGAACACCCGGGAGTAGTAGCACTGAAGCTTTCTTT. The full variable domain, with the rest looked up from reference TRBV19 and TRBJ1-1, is DGGITQSPKYLFRKEGQNVTLSCEQNLNHDAMYWYRQDPGQGLRLIYYSQIVNDFQKGDIAEGYSVSREKKESFPLTVTSAQKNPTAFYLCASRTPGSSSTEAFFGQGTRLTVV.

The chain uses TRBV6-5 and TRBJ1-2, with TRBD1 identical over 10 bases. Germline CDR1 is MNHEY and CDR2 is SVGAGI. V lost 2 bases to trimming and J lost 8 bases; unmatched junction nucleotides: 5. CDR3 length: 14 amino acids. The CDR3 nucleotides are TGTGCCAGCAGTTACCAGACAGGGGGCCTCGGCTACACCTTC. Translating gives CASSYQTGGLGYTF.

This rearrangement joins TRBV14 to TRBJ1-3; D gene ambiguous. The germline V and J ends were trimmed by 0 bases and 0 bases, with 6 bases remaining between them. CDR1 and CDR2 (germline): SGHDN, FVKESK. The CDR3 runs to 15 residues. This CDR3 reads CASSQDSFSGNTIYF. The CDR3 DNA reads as TGTGCCAGCAGCCAAGACAGTTTCTCTGGAAACACCATATATTTT.

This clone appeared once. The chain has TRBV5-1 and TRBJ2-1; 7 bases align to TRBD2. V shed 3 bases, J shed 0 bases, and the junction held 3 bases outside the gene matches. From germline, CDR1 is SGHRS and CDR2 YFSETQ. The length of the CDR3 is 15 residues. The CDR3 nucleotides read TGCGCCAGCAGCTCCGGCGGGAGCTCCTACAATGAGCAGTTCTTC. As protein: CASSSGGSSYNEQFF.

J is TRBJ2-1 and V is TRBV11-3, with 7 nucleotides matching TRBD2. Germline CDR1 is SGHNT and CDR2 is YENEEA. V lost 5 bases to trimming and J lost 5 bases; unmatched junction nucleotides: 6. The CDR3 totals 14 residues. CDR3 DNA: TGTGCCAGCAGCCTGAGCGGGATGGACAATGAGCAGTTCTTC. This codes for CASSLSGMDNEQFF.

The CDR3 DNA is TGTGCCAGCAGTTTAGAGGGTTTAGACAACTCTGGAAACACCATATATTTT. Its translation is CASSLEGLDNSGNTIYF. The chain has TRBV28 and TRBJ1-3; the D is unclear. The V end lost 2 bases, the J end lost 0 bases, and 14 bases lay between the germline ends. Per the germline V gene, CDR1 is MDHEN and CDR2 is SYDVKM. The CDR3 loop spans 17 amino acids.